The 4 T cell receptor beta chains below all came from one sample that was sequenced in a study of regulatory dendritic cells for organ transplantation. CFSE-labeled sorted T cells met regulatory or mature dendritic cells for roughly 5 days. Libraries were prepared by immunoSEQ multiplex PCR; TCRdb keeps only in-frame clonotypes and omits some of them. The repertoire includes around 21,000 clones, 65% to 90% of them detected once, and 0.25% to 0.3% sits in the top ten. Their recognized antigens are unknown. The specimen sequenced was naive CD4+ T cells from blood cultured with dendritic cells. Subset defined: CD45RA+ naive T cells. These receptors all stem from a human donor in good health.

In this sample, this clone turned up once. This chain links TRBV6-5 with TRBJ2-1; D is unclear. V lost 0 bases, J lost 0 bases, and 9 bases lay in between. The germline V gene has CDR1 MNHEY and CDR2 SVGAGI. The CDR3 has 16 amino acids. CDR3 protein: CASSYSGSSSYNEQFF. The CDR3, as DNA: TGTGCCAGCAGTTACTCCGGTTCGAGCTCCTACAATGAGCAGTTCTTC.

This clone has only a few counts. DNA for the CDR3: TGTGCCAGCGCCACAGGAGATGATGAAAAACTGTTTTTT. This translates into CASATGDDEKLFF. V usage is TRBV28 and J usage is TRBJ1-4, with D possibly TRBD1 on 5 matching bases. Trimming stripped 8 bases from V and 6 bases from J, with 13 bases between. Germline lookup yields CDR1 MDHEN and CDR2 SYDVKM. The length of the CDR3 is 13 residues.

The chain recombines TRBV10-1 with TRBJ2-2; D might be TRBD1 or TRBD2, each matching 5 bases. The CDR3 is 18 residues long. Germline lookup yields CDR1 WNHNN and CDR2 SYGVQD (reference sequence). The V end was cut by 8 bases, the J end by 8 bases, with 30 bases between. The CDR3 DNA sequence: TGCGCCAGCCCGAGGGGAACCAATAAAATCCGGGTCATGGGGGAGCTGTTTTTT. Translated, it gives CASPRGTNKIRVMGELFF.

V is TRBV20-1 and J is TRBJ2-7; D is undetermined. This CDR3 is 11 amino acids long. Germline CDR1 DFQATT, CDR2 SNEGSKA (reference sequence). V shed 7 bases and J shed 5 bases, with 12 bases lying between them. DNA of the CDR3: TGCAGTGTCCGGCTTTTTAACGAGCAGTACTTC. Its translation: CSVRLFNEQYF.